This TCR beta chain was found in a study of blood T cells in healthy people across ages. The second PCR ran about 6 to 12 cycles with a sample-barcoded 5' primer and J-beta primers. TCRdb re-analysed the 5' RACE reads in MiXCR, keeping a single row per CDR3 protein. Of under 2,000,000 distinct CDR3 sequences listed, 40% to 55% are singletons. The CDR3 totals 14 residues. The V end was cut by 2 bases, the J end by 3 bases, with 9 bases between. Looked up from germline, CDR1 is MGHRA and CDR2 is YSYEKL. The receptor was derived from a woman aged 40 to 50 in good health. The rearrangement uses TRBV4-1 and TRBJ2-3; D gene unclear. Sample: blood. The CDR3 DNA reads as TGCGCCAGCAGCCAAAGGTTCCTTACAGATACGCAGTATTTT. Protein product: CASSQRFLTDTQYF.